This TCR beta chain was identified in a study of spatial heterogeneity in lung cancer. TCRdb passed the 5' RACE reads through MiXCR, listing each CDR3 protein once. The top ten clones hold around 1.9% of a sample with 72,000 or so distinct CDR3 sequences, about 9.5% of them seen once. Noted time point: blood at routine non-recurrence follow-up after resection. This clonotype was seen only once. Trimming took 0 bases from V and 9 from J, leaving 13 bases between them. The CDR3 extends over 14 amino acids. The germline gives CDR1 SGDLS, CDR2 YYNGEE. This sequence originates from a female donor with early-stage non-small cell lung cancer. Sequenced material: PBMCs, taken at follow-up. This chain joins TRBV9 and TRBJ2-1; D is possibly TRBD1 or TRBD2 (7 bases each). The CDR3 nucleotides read TGTGCCAGCAGCGTAGCTCAGGGGGAGGGTGAGCAGTTCTTC. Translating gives CASSVAQGEGEQFF.